This TCR beta chain was sequenced for a study of pediatric ulcerative colitis. Whole-study results and caveats: A couple of rectal clonotypes were found only in ulcerative colitis patients, all of them. Blood-rectal clonal overlap within each person was significantly higher in ulcerative colitis patients than controls.

Assay used: immunoSEQ multiplex PCR; TCRdb lists only in-frame clones, some missing. The profile shows tens of thousands of clones, 85% to 90% of them singletons. Trimming removed 3 bases from V and 10 bases from J, with 22 bases in between. Per the germline V gene, CDR1 is MNHNS and CDR2 is SASEGT. This CDR3 comprises 16 residues. About this clone: The antigen is not known.

The sequence was collected from a boy between 10 and 17 years old with severe ulcerative colitis. The chain uses TRBV6-1 and TRBJ1-5; a possible D gene is TRBD1 (5 bases). The material sequenced was blood. This chain's CDR3 is CASSESGRGNIVPQHF. The DNA of the CDR3 is TGTGCCAGCAGTGAGTCGGGGCGCGGGAATATCGTACCCCAGCATTTT.